The 21 T cell receptor beta chains in this list originate from one sample, sequenced in a study of T cell repertoires in cytomegalovirus infection. One entry per CDR3 protein, called by TCRdb with MiXCR from the reads. The repertoire consists of approximately 350,000 distinct CDR3 sequences, with roughly 34% occurring once and the leading ten covering roughly 14%. Their antigens remain unidentified. The specimen was cultured PBMCs, collected from culture after CMV antigen stimulation. Every receptor here comes from a human donor in good health (CMV status not recorded). Some clones in this sample may be carry-over from other donors' samples.

V gene TRBV27 combines with J gene TRBJ2-7, with 7 bases lining up with TRBD1. V lost 5 bases, J lost 6 bases, and 4 bases stayed unmatched. The CDR3 loop spans 12 amino acids. Germline values: CDR1 MNHEY, CDR2 SMNVEV (reference sequence). DNA for the CDR3: TGTGCCAGCAGTCCCCCAGGGGGCGAGCAGTACTTC. Translated, it gives CASSPPGGEQYF.

At least ten counts were recorded for this clonotype. The chain joins TRBV7-2 to TRBJ2-5; perhaps TRBD2 as D (8 bases). The CDR3 contains 15 residues. V dropped 6 bases and J dropped 5 bases, with 19 bases sitting between them. CDR1 SGHTA and CDR2 FQGNSA come from the germline V gene. This chain's CDR3 is CASRRDSGSVETQYF. CDR3 nucleotide sequence: TGTGCCAGCAGAAGGGACAGCGGGAGTGTCGAGACCCAGTACTTC.

The rearrangement links TRBV28 to TRBJ2-7; TRBD2 aligns across 11 bases. CDR1 MDHEN and CDR2 SYDVKM come from the germline V gene. The CDR3 spans 16 residues. Losses at the gene ends were 3 bases for V and 4 bases for J; bases not matched to a gene: 8. CDR3: CASSFSPRTSGYEQYV. The CDR3 coding sequence is TGTGCCAGCAGTTTCTCTCCTAGGACTAGCGGGTACGAGCAGTACGTC.

The rearrangement uses TRBV25-1 and TRBJ2-1; D possibly corresponds to TRBD1 (5 bases). CDR1 is MGHDK and CDR2 is SYGVNS in the germline V gene. Trimming took 3 bases from V and 7 from J, leaving 10 bases between them. CDR3 length: 13 residues. The CDR3 sequence is CASSDSRANEQFF. The CDR3 DNA sequence: TGTGCCAGCAGTGACTCCAGGGCTAATGAGCAGTTCTTC.

The rearrangement joins TRBV4-3 to TRBJ2-3; D is uncertain. CDR3 size: 15 residues. Germline values: CDR1 LGHNA, CDR2 YSLEER. Trimming shortened V by 0 bases and J by 3 bases, and 10 bases separated the two germline ends. This chain's CDR3 is CASSQDRLGTDTQYF. For the CDR3, the DNA is TGCGCCAGCAGCCAAGATAGACTCGGGACAGATACGCAGTATTTT.

The rearrangement joins TRBV7-9 to TRBJ2-1; D is uncertain. Per germline, CDR1 SEHNR and CDR2 FQNEAQ (reference sequence). V gave up 0 bases and J gave up 6 bases, with 9 bases separating them. The CDR3 runs 14 residues. CDR3 amino acids: CASSLAAEFNEQFF. Written as DNA, the CDR3 is TGTGCCAGCAGCTTAGCGGCGGAATTCAATGAGCAGTTCTTC.

The chain has TRBV11-1 and TRBJ1-2; D unclear. This CDR3 comprises 13 residues. Germline loops: CDR1 SGHAT, CDR2 FQDESV (reference sequence). V lost 2 bases to trimming and J lost 4 bases, with 8 bases between them. This chain's CDR3 is CASSLRPFYGYTF. The CDR3 nucleotides read TGTGCCAGCAGCTTACGACCGTTCTATGGCTACACCTTC.

V gene TRBV19 combines with J gene TRBJ2-7; 12 positions match TRBD1. V gave up 5 bases and J gave up 5 bases; unmatched junction bases: 7. The germline V gene encodes CDR1 LNHDA and CDR2 SQIVND (reference sequence). This CDR3 has 15 residues. The CDR3 loop reads CASSASGTGGDEQYV. The CDR3 nucleotides are TGTGCCAGTAGTGCATCCGGGACAGGGGGCGACGAGCAGTACGTC.

The rearrangement uses TRBV5-4 and TRBJ2-1, with 7 bases that match TRBD2. V dropped 1 base and J dropped 12; count of bases not matched to a gene: 4. Looked up from germline, CDR1 is SGHNT and CDR2 is YYREEE (reference sequence). The CDR3 is made up of 12 amino acids. The CDR3 loop is CASSLSGGGQFF. The CDR3 nucleotides are TGTGCCAGCAGCTTGTCGGGGGGAGGGCAGTTCTTC.

The sample holds a few counts of this clonotype. V usage is TRBV19 and J usage is TRBJ1-2; no firm D call. The germline V gene has CDR1 LNHDA and CDR2 SQIVND (reference sequence). V was shortened by 7 bases and J by 5 bases, with 14 bases between the two germline ends. The length of the CDR3 is 13 residues. The CDR3 nucleotides are TGTGCCAGTACTTTCGACAAGGGATATGGCTACACCTTC. Translating gives CASTFDKGYGYTF.

The rearrangement joins TRBV6-2 or TRBV6-3 to TRBJ1-2; D possibly corresponds to TRBD1 (6 bases). Germline lookup yields CDR1 MNHEY and CDR2 SVGEGT. V shed 6 bases and J shed 2 bases, with 10 bases lying between them. CDR3 length: 13 residues. The CDR3 sequence: CASRSGGNYGYTF. The CDR3 nucleotides read TGTGCCAGCAGATCGGGGGGCAACTATGGCTACACCTTC.

The chain has TRBV15 and TRBJ1-6; D ambiguous. This CDR3 has 15 residues. V was cut by 3 bases and J by 5 bases, with 11 bases left in between. CDR1 and CDR2 from the germline V gene are LNHNV and YYDKDF (reference sequence). CDR3: CATSSYRANNSPLHF. The CDR3 DNA sequence: TGTGCCACCAGCAGTTACCGGGCTAATAATTCACCCCTCCACTTT. The variable domain in full, with the rest retrieved from reference TRBV15 and TRBJ1-6, is DAMVIQNPRYQVTQFGKPVTLSCSQTLNHNVMYWYQQKSSQAPKLLFHYYDKDFNNEADTPDNFQSRRPNTSFCFLDIRSPGLGDTAMYLCATSSYRANNSPLHFGNGTRLTVT.

The gene calls are TRBV7-6 and TRBJ2-1; a weak D match, TRBD2 (7 bases). V lost 2 bases and J 11 bases, leaving 13 bases between the germline ends. The CDR3 consists of 13 residues. Germline V lookup: CDR1 SGHVS, CDR2 FNYEAQ. CDR3 region: CASSLLGGGQQFF. In nucleotides, the CDR3 is TGTGCCAGCAGCTTACTGGGGGGGGGGCAGCAGTTCTTC.

This clonotype was observed a few times. This chain links TRBV29-1 with TRBJ1-1, with D possibly TRBD1 on 5 matching bases. This CDR3 is 16 amino acids long. Deletions cut 1 base from V and 0 bases from J, with 15 bases between. CDR1 is SQVTM, CDR2 ANQGSEA, per germline. CDR3 sequence reads: CSVEGRVNIVNTEAFF. The CDR3 coding sequence is TGCAGCGTTGAAGGCAGGGTTAATATTGTGAACACTGAAGCTTTCTTT.

The chain has TRBV19 and TRBJ2-5, with D possibly called TRBD1 or TRBD2 (5 bases each). With 6 bases removed from V and 5 bases from J, the gap between germline ends came to 16 bases. The CDR3 loop spans 14 amino acids. Per the germline V gene, CDR1 is LNHDA and CDR2 is SQIVND (reference sequence). This CDR3 is CASSSGAPVETQYF. CDR3 sequence (DNA): TGTGCCAGTAGCTCCGGGGCCCCGGTGGAGACCCAGTACTTC. The complete variable domain, with remaining parts taken from reference TRBV19 and TRBJ2-5, reads DGGITQSPKYLFRKEGQNVTLSCEQNLNHDAMYWYRQDPGQGLRLIYYSQIVNDFQKGDIAEGYSVSREKKESFPLTVTSAQKNPTAFYLCASSSGAPVETQYFGPGTRLLVL.

The chain employs TRBV19 and TRBJ2-6; no clear D gene. Germline CDR1 LNHDA, CDR2 SQIVND (reference sequence). Trimming took off 0 bases at V and 4 bases at J, with 13 bases between the two ends. CDR3 length: 17 residues. The CDR3 sequence: CASSIDHTPGGANVLTF. The DNA for the CDR3 is TGTGCCAGTAGTATAGATCACACCCCTGGAGGGGCCAACGTCCTGACTTTC.

CDR3 sequence (DNA): TGTGCCAGCAGCCTAGATCGTACTGGCTACACCTTC. Its translation is CASSLDRTGYTF. The rearrangement uses TRBV12-3 or TRBV12-4 and TRBJ1-2; no reliable D call. V was cut by 6 bases and J by 7 bases, with 12 bases left in between. The CDR3 covers 12 residues.

This clonotype was detected a few times. The genes are TRBV28 and TRBJ2-1; 7 bases are shared with TRBD2. The CDR3 totals 14 residues. Germline V gene sequence: CDR1 MDHEN, CDR2 SYDVKM. After removal of 7 bases from V and 5 bases from J, the junction contained 8 bases not matched to a gene. CDR3 sequence: CASIPGGGNNEQFF. The CDR3 region has the DNA TGTGCCAGCATCCCTGGGGGGGGGAACAATGAGCAGTTCTTC.

This clonotype occurred many times. V usage is TRBV20-1 and J usage is TRBJ2-1; D perhaps matches TRBD2 (5 bases). V lost 6 bases and J 3 bases, leaving 12 bases between the germline ends. CDR3 length: 13 amino acids. Germline V gives CDR1 DFQATT, CDR2 SNEGSKA (reference sequence). This chain's CDR3 is CSARGGFYNEQFF. CDR3 bases: TGCAGTGCCCGTGGCGGGTTCTACAATGAGCAGTTCTTC.

The chain employs TRBV14 and TRBJ2-1; D could derive from TRBD1 or TRBD2 (5 bases each). With 4 bases removed from V and 4 bases from J, the gap between germline ends came to 17 bases. The CDR3 contains 16 residues. Germline CDR1 is SGHDN and CDR2 is FVKESK. The CDR3 DNA sequence: TGTGCCAGCAGCCCATACTCAGGGACCACGTACAATGAGCAGTTCTTC. Translated: CASSPYSGTTYNEQFF.

This chain joins TRBV19 and TRBJ1-4; D not resolved. The CDR3 totals 15 residues. V lost 4 bases and J lost 4, with 13 bases in between. CDR1 and CDR2 (germline): LNHDA, SQIVND (reference sequence). CDR3 nucleotide sequence: TGTGCCAGTAGTAATGGCGAACCCGGTAATGAAAAACTGTTTTTT. As protein: CASSNGEPGNEKLFF.